This TCR beta chain was recovered during a study of T cells in Graves' hyperthyroidism and ophthalmopathy (dated by TCRdb to between 2018 and 2021). A note on the overall study: Peripheral blood samples were taken at initial diagnosis, before any treatment was given. A discovery cohort of roughly 96 patients, roughly 40 with Graves' ophthalmopathy and approximately 55 with stable Graves' hyperthyroidism, was used to find distinguishing TCR V-J signatures. An independent validation cohort of under 20 hyperthyroidism patients and 17 patients who later progressed to ophthalmopathy tested prospective prediction of ophthalmopathy. The roughly 100 discovery patients were randomly divided into training and test sets at a 7:3 ratio. In six Graves' hyperthyroidism patients, the study also compared T-cell repertoires from thyroid tissue with T-cell repertoires from blood. Once sampling was done, hyperthyroidism patients were given methimazole at a starting dose of 30 mg daily, whereas ophthalmopathy patients were given high-dose intravenous methylprednisolone. TCR Vbeta CDR3 sequencing of 120 to 150 peripheral blood samples (over 40 ophthalmopathy, 75 to 80 hyperthyroidism and approximately 17 progressor patients) is reported in the paper.

This clonotype was recorded a few times. The antigen it binds to is not known. Base qualities are not provided; no much larger clone lies one nucleotide away. Stable Graves' hyperthyroidism was defined as the absence of progression to ophthalmopathy over 18 months of follow-up. Hyperthyroidism patients were newly diagnosed, had a disease duration of under 2 months, and were aged 18 to 65 years. Any patient with an uncontrolled infection, another autoimmune disease, pregnancy or lactation was excluded. Diagnoses relied on clinical symptoms, serum thyroxine and TRAb, thyroid ultrasound and orbital computed tomography. Ficoll-Paque density gradient centrifugation was used to isolate PBMCs from approximately 11 ml of fresh peripheral blood. Total RNA was extracted with Trizol reagent, and quality was checked on an Agilent 2100 Bioanalyzer. The CDR3 runs 16 residues from the cysteine to the phenylalanine. The entry retains the CDR3 DNA only, 48 bases that are in frame from base 1. CDR1 and CDR2, looked up from the germline V gene, are MNHEY and SVGEGT. The trim is 2 bases for V and 2 bases for J, with a gap of 10 bases between the germline ends.

The TCR beta CDR3 regions were amplified from RNA transcripts. A first-round RT-PCR of the TCR CDR3 used the HTBI primer set with the Qiagen OneStep RT-PCR kit. Libraries were constructed in a second round of multiplex PCR, after which size selection and purification were carried out. The libraries were sequenced on an Illumina HiSeq2000 using paired-end 100 bp reads. Regarding the original processing steps: Raw data were processed with SOAPnuke, discarding reads with adapters, uncalled bases, mean Phred below 15, or no exact constant-primer or identifier match. COPE v1.2.5 was used to merge the high-quality paired reads, and each unique nucleotide sequence was defined as a clonotype. MiTCR v1.1 was used to align clonotypes to the IMGT TRBV, TRBD and TRBJ reference segments. The analysis was restricted to V-J combinations with a frequency above 0.0001, which together covered 99.2% of the repertoires. A TCS score was defined as the ratio of F50 (clonal expansion) to E x V (chaos), with BLOSUM62-based TCRdist applied between CDR3 peptides within each V-J. Welch's t-statistics and random forest reduced roughly 500 V-J features to 10 to 15, which were used in a naive Bayes classifier (R e1071). TCRdb applied fastp at Q25 and MiXCR to the public reads, then kept only in-frame beta chains. All rows with the same CDR3 protein become a single entry with the most common DNA and genes. TCRdb, rather than the study authors, made the V and J calls. The sample has approximately 430,000 distinct CDR3 sequences on record, around 16% of them singletons. Clones ranked in the top ten supply roughly 15% of the sample.

General findings and caveats noted by the study authors: In cross-validation, a model built on a 13 V-J signature told ophthalmopathy apart from stable hyperthyroidism with under 90% sensitivity and about 81% specificity, and in testing the same model reached 80%/75%. Sample size was not statistically predetermined, and blinding of investigators to group allocation was not performed. In validation, the model predicted progression to ophthalmopathy with approximately 70% sensitivity and approximately 78% specificity, a median of 6.5 months before onset. Most expanded thyroid clonotypes (frequency above 0.001) were also detected in blood, a finding suggesting that blood repertoires may reflect thyroid immune responses.

The TCR originated in a woman under 30 with Graves' hyperthyroidism. Rearrangement joined TRBV6-2 or TRBV6-3 to TRBJ2-6; no confident D gene assignment can be made. Sequencing input: blood. The CDR3 loop reads CASSYASGAGANVLTF. The DNA sequence is TGTGCCAGCAGTTACGCTTCAGGTGCTGGGGCCAACGTCCTGACTTTC.